Listed below are T cell receptor beta chains from one sample, sequenced in a study of blood T cell repertoires in COVID-19. Assay used: immunoSEQ multiplex PCR; TCRdb lists only in-frame clones, some missing. The sample has some 80,000 clones; 85% to 90% are singletons. The sample comprised peripheral blood. These receptors all stem from a human donor in a cohort sampled during active COVID-19. Both conserved end residues are part of each CDR3. A D gene is named only where the DNA matches it firmly. The size entry is marked missing in some rows and otherwise reads once, few, many or a size class.

CDR3nt: TGTGCCAGCAGTGAAGCGGAGGGACTAGCGCAGTATTTT
CDR3aa: CASSEAEGLAQYF
v_gene: TRBV2
j_gene: TRBJ2-3
d_gene: TRBD2
abundance: NA

CDR3nt: TGTGCCAGCAGGCAGCGATACAATGAGCAGTTCTTC
CDR3aa: CASRQRYNEQFF
v_gene: TRBV12-3/TRBV12-4
j_gene: TRBJ2-1
d_gene: NA
abundance: NA

CDR3nt: TGTGCCAGCAGCGGGACAAGCCCCCCCTACGAGCAGTACTTC
CDR3aa: CASSGTSPPYEQYF
v_gene: TRBV28
j_gene: TRBJ2-7
d_gene: NA
abundance: NA

CDR3nt: TGTGCCAGCAGCCTGGCGGGGGGAGAGACCCAGTACTTC
CDR3aa: CASSLAGGETQYF
v_gene: TRBV5-4
j_gene: TRBJ2-5
d_gene: TRBD2
abundance: NA

CDR3nt: TGTGCCAGCAGGGCCGGGATCTCTGGAAACACCATATATTTT
CDR3aa: CASRAGISGNTIYF
v_gene: TRBV11-2
j_gene: TRBJ1-3
d_gene: NA
abundance: NA

CDR3nt: TGTGCCAGCAGCTTAGGGGCAGGTACAGGAGAGACCCAGTACTTC
CDR3aa: CASSLGAGTGETQYF
v_gene: TRBV11-2
j_gene: TRBJ2-5
d_gene: NA
abundance: few

CDR3nt: TGTGCCAGCAGCCAAGTCGGGGGGGCTGAGCAGTTCTTC
CDR3aa: CASSQVGGAEQFF
v_gene: TRBV4-2
j_gene: TRBJ2-1
d_gene: TRBD2
abundance: NA

CDR3nt: TGTGCCAGCAGGGGGGACAGAAGATTAAAGCAGTACTTC
CDR3aa: CASRGDRRLKQYF
v_gene: TRBV6-5
j_gene: TRBJ2-7
d_gene: TRBD1
abundance: NA

CDR3nt: TGTGCCAGCAGCCACAGGACAGGGGATAACTATGGCTACACCTTC
CDR3aa: CASSHRTGDNYGYTF
v_gene: TRBV3-1/TRBV3-2
j_gene: TRBJ1-2
d_gene: TRBD1
abundance: NA

CDR3nt: TGTGCCAGCAGTTACTCGAGACTTAGCGGTCAGCCCCAGCATTTT
CDR3aa: CASSYSRLSGQPQHF
v_gene: TRBV6-2/TRBV6-3
j_gene: TRBJ1-5
d_gene: NA
abundance: NA

CDR3nt: TGCGCCAGCAGCTTGGCCTCTGCGGGGGCGCCCTACGAGCAGTACTTC
CDR3aa: CASSLASAGAPYEQYF
v_gene: TRBV5-1
j_gene: TRBJ2-7
d_gene: NA
abundance: NA

CDR3nt: TGCGCCAGCAGCTTTGGGGAGGCGGAGACCCAGTACTTC
CDR3aa: CASSFGEAETQYF
v_gene: TRBV5-1
j_gene: TRBJ2-5
d_gene: NA
abundance: NA

CDR3nt: TGTGCCAGTAGTACAATAGTAGCCGGGGAGCTGTTTTTT
CDR3aa: CASSTIVAGELFF
v_gene: TRBV19
j_gene: TRBJ2-2
d_gene: NA
abundance: NA

CDR3nt: TGTGCCATCAGTGAAGGGGGCAGTGCTAACTATGGCTACACCTTC
CDR3aa: CAISEGGSANYGYTF
v_gene: TRBV10-3
j_gene: TRBJ1-2
d_gene: TRBD1
abundance: NA

CDR3nt: TGTGCCAGCAGCCCATCCCAGGGCGCGAACACTGAAGCTTTCTTT
CDR3aa: CASSPSQGANTEAFF
v_gene: TRBV7-9
j_gene: TRBJ1-1
d_gene: NA
abundance: NA

CDR3nt: TGTGCCAGCAGCCAGGGCCTAGCGTGGACAGATACGCAGTATTTT
CDR3aa: CASSQGLAWTDTQYF
v_gene: TRBV3-1/TRBV3-2
j_gene: TRBJ2-3
d_gene: NA
abundance: NA

CDR3nt: TGTGCCAGCAGCTTGACACCTACGACCTACGAGCAGTACTTC
CDR3aa: CASSLTPTTYEQYF
v_gene: TRBV7-6
j_gene: TRBJ2-7
d_gene: NA
abundance: NA

CDR3nt: TGCGCCAGCAGCCTTATAGCGGGAGGGAATGAGCAGTTCTTC
CDR3aa: CASSLIAGGNEQFF
v_gene: TRBV5-1
j_gene: TRBJ2-1
d_gene: TRBD2
abundance: NA

CDR3nt: TGTGCCACCAAAAAAACCCCGAGGGGGCACGTAAGACCCCTCCACTTT
CDR3aa: CATKKTPRGHVRPLHF
v_gene: TRBV6-7
j_gene: TRBJ1-6
d_gene: TRBD1
abundance: NA

CDR3nt: TGTGCCAGCAGCCAAGGAGGGACAGGGACTTACTATGGCTACACCTTC
CDR3aa: CASSQGGTGTYYGYTF
v_gene: TRBV14
j_gene: TRBJ1-2
d_gene: TRBD1
abundance: NA

CDR3nt: TGTGCCAGCTCGCGGCAGATGAACACTGAAGCTTTCTTT
CDR3aa: CASSRQMNTEAFF
v_gene: TRBV14
j_gene: TRBJ1-1
d_gene: NA
abundance: few

CDR3nt: TGCAGCGTTGAAGATCCGGGAACTGAAGCTTTCTTT
CDR3aa: CSVEDPGTEAFF
v_gene: TRBV29-1
j_gene: TRBJ1-1
d_gene: NA
abundance: NA